The rows below give T cell receptor beta chains drawn from one sample of a study of blood T cell repertoires in COVID-19. Profiling relied on immunoSEQ multiplex PCR, and the TCRdb table lists in-frame clones only, not all of them. The sample records about 270,000 clones, approximately 86% being singletons. Sample: peripheral blood. These receptors all stem from a man aged 40-55 years who had recovered from COVID-19. Each CDR3 is given with its conserved first and last residue. The D gene is left open where the match is weak. Only some rows state a clone size, as once, few, many or a class for expanded clones.

clone size	D gene	V gene	J gene	CDR3 DNA	CDR3 protein
-	-	TRBV5-6	TRBJ1-2	TGTGCCAGCCGATTAGCCAGTGCGTCCTATGGCTACACCTTC	CASRLASASYGYTF
-	TRBD2	TRBV7-8	TRBJ2-7	TGTGCCAGCAGCAGTCGTGGTAGCGGGCTGTCTTTGGAGCAGTACTTC	CASSSRGSGLSLEQYF
-	TRBD2	TRBV11-2	TRBJ2-7	TGTGCCAGCAAACGAGCGGGGGGGCTGGAGCAGTACTTC	CASKRAGGLEQYF
few	-	TRBV5-4	TRBJ2-2	TGTGCCACGCTTTTAACCCAGGGCGCGAACACCGGGGAGCTGTTTTTT	CATLLTQGANTGELFF
once	-	TRBV5-4	TRBJ2-3	TGTGCCAGCAGCCCGGGAGATACGCAGTATTTT	CASSPGDTQYF
-	-	TRBV7-2	TRBJ2-5	TGTGCCAGCAGCTCGACGGGGAGAGAGACCCAGTACTTC	CASSSTGRETQYF
once	TRBD1	TRBV12-3/TRBV12-4	TRBJ1-5	TGTGCCACCCGGACAGGGGTCGAACAGCCCCAGCATTTT	CATRTGVEQPQHF
many	TRBD1	TRBV19	TRBJ1-1	TGTGCCAGTAGTTCGCTTGGGGGGGACAGGCGTACTGAAGCTTTCTTT	CASSSLGGDRRTEAFF
-	TRBD2	TRBV6-5	TRBJ2-1	TGTGCCAGCAGTTCTCCCACTAGCGGGGGGCCAAATGAGCAGTTCTTC	CASSSPTSGGPNEQFF
once	TRBD1	TRBV10-3	TRBJ2-7	TGTGCCATCAGTGAAATGATTGGTACAGGGGACGAGCAGTACTTC	CAISEMIGTGDEQYF
few	-	TRBV2	TRBJ1-1	TGTGCCACAAAAAGAGGTCCGGAAGCTTTCTTT	CATKRGPEAFF